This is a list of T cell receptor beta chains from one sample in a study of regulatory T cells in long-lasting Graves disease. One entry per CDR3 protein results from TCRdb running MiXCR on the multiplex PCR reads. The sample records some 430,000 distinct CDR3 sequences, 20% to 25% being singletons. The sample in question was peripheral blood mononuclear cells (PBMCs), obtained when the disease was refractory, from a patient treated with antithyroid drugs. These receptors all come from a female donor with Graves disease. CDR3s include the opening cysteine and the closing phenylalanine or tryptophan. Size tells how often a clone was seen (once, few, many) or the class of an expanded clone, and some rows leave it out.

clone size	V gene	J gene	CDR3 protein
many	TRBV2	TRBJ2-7	CASSEGVASGRRAEQYF
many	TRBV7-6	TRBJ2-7	CASSLSFGVWEQYF
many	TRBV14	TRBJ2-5	CASSQVFPYQETQYF
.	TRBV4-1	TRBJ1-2	CASSQGTFYGYTF
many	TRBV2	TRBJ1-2	CASSSRTGVGGYTF
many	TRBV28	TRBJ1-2	CASSLFHGYTF
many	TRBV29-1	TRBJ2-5	CSGGETQYF
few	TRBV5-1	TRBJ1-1	CASSLRTGGGTEAFF
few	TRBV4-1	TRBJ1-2	CASSQEPGQGGYTF
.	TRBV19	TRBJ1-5	CASSSGSPHQPQHF
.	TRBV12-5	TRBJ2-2	CASGLPRGANTGELFF
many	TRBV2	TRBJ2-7	CASSLRTGGEWEQYF
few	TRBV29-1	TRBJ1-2	CSSNLGGPGYTF
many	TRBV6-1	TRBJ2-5	CASSTGGPYPQETQYF
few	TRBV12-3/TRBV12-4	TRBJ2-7	CASRQGGSTYEQYF
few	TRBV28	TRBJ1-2	CASSPRGAGALYGYTF
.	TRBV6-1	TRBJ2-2	CASSGLAGDSLGGELFF
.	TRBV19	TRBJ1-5	CARSQGASSNQPQHF
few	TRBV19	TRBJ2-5	CASSSGRGEETQYF
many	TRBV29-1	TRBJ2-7	CSVTGLAGDRAYEQYF
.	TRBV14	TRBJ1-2	CASSGQLAYGYTF
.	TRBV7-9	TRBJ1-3	CASSFGVAGGNTIYF